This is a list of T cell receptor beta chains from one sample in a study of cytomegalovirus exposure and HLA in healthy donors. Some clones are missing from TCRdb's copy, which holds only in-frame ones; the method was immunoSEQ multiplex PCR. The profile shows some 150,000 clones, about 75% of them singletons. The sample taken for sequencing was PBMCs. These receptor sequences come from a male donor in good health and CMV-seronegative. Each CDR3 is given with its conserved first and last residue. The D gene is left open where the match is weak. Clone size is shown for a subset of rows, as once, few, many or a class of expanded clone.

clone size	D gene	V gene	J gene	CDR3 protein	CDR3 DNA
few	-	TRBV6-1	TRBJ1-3	CASSVNDGGSGNTIYF	TGTGCCAGCAGTGTAAACGACGGGGGTAGTGGAAACACCATATATTTT
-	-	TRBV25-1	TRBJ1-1	CASTPPGARARNTEAFF	TGTGCCAGCACCCCACCTGGGGCAAGAGCAAGGAACACTGAAGCTTTCTTT
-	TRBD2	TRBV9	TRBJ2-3	CASSALAGGRTNTQYF	TGTGCCAGCAGCGCCCTAGCGGGGGGGCGCACGAATACGCAGTATTTT
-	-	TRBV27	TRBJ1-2	CASSPTGDGYTF	TGTGCCAGCAGTCCGACGGGGGATGGCTACACCTTC
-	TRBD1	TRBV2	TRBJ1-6	CASSEDRGLGNSPLHF	TGTGCCAGCAGTGAAGACAGGGGGCTGGGTAATTCACCCCTCCACTTT
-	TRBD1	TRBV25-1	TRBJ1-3	CASSAGQGNTIYF	TGTGCCAGCAGTGCGGGACAGGGAAACACCATATATTTT
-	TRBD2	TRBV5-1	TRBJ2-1	CASSLGTSGSGYEQFF	TGCGCCAGCAGCTTGGGGACTAGCGGGAGCGGCTATGAGCAGTTCTTC
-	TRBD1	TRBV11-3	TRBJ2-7	CASSPWTGGHYEQYF	TGTGCCAGCAGCCCCTGGACAGGGGGCCACTACGAGCAGTACTTC
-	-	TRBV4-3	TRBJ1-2	CASSQDQAGFYGYTF	TGCGCCAGCAGCCAGGATCAAGCAGGGTTCTATGGCTACACCTTC
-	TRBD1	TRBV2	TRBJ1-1	CASSPDRGHGEAFF	TGTGCCAGCAGCCCAGACAGGGGGCATGGTGAAGCTTTCTTT
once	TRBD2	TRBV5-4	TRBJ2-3	CASSLAGTSGRRDTQYF	TGTGCCAGCAGCTTGGCCGGGACTAGCGGGAGGCGGGATACGCAGTATTTT
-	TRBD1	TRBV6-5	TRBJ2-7	CASSYADRGYEQYF	TGTGCCAGCAGTTACGCGGACAGGGGATACGAGCAGTACTTC
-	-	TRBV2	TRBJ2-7	CASSDTGNYEQYF	TGTGCCAGCAGTGACACAGGAAATTACGAGCAGTACTTC